This is a list of T cell receptor beta chains from one sample in a study of cytomegalovirus exposure and HLA in healthy donors. Some clones are missing from TCRdb's copy, which holds only in-frame ones; the method was immunoSEQ multiplex PCR. The sample has about 190,000 clones, more than 65% seen once. Input material: PBMCs. These TCRs come from a woman aged 25 to 45 in good health and CMV-seropositive. Each CDR3 is given with its conserved first and last residue. D genes are given only for firm matches. Expanded clones get a size class; other rows say once, few or many, or leave the size out.

>TRBV25-1|NA|TRBD2|TRBJ2-1
CASSVGLAGVDNEQFF
TGTGCCAGCAGTGTGGGACTAGCGGGAGTCGATAATGAGCAGTTCTTC
>TRBV7-9|NA|NA|TRBJ2-2
CASSSRNTGELFF
TGTGCCAGCAGCTCCAGGAACACCGGGGAGCTGTTTTTT
>TRBV5-1|once|NA|TRBJ2-1
CASSLVGPGSYNEQFF
TGCGCCAGCAGCTTGGTCGGCCCGGGATCCTACAATGAGCAGTTCTTC
>TRBV7-8|NA|TRBD1|TRBJ1-5
CASRSGGNQPQHF
TGTGCCAGCAGGTCAGGGGGGAATCAGCCCCAGCATTTT
>TRBV5-6|NA|TRBD1|TRBJ2-7
CASSPGQGQQYF
TGTGCCAGCAGCCCCGGACAGGGACAGCAGTACTTC
>TRBV5-1|once|TRBD2|TRBJ2-5
CASSLGEREQETQYF
TGCGCCAGCAGCTTGGGGGAGCGGGAGCAAGAGACCCAGTACTTC
>TRBV7-9|NA|TRBD1|TRBJ2-7
CSSSLAPGTGASYEQYF
TGTTCCAGCAGCTTAGCGCCCGGGACAGGGGCCTCCTACGAGCAGTACTTC
>TRBV28|few|NA|TRBJ1-2
CASRLGTTGGGYTF
TGTGCCAGCAGGCTAGGGACTACCGGGGGTGGCTACACCTTC
>TRBV4-2|NA|TRBD2|TRBJ2-1
CASSQDGGLADNEQFF
TGTGCCAGCAGCCAAGATGGTGGACTAGCGGACAATGAGCAGTTCTTC
>TRBV7-6|NA|TRBD1|TRBJ2-7
CASSLRQGSSYEQYF
TGTGCCAGCAGCTTAAGACAGGGGTCCTCCTACGAGCAGTACTTC
>TRBV9|NA|NA|TRBJ2-1
CASSVVASSQQFF
TGTGCCAGCAGCGTAGTCGCCAGTTCGCAGCAGTTCTTC
>TRBV28|NA|NA|TRBJ1-2
CASGMRGGPDSNYGYTF
TGTGCCAGCGGCATGAGGGGGGGACCTGATTCTAACTATGGCTACACCTTC
>TRBV7-2|NA|TRBD2|TRBJ2-3
CASSDGAGARGGTQYF
TGTGCCAGCAGCGACGGTGCGGGAGCTAGGGGAGGTACGCAGTATTTT
>TRBV4-2|NA|TRBD2|TRBJ2-6
CASSQDQRRLAGASTTGANVLTF
TGTGCCAGCAGCCAAGATCAGAGGAGACTAGCCGGTGCCTCCACTACTGGGGCCAACGTCCTGACTTTC
>TRBV11-3|NA|NA|TRBJ2-1
CASSSSLGAFRLHRQFF
TGTGCCAGCAGCTCCTCGTTGGGGGCTTTCCGACTACACAGGCAGTTCTTC
>TRBV10-1|few|NA|TRBJ1-3
CASTQQREISGNTIYF
TGCGCCAGCACCCAACAGAGGGAGATCTCTGGAAACACCATATATTTT
>TRBV7-6|NA|TRBD1|TRBJ1-1
CASSSFDRGEAFF
TGTGCCAGCAGCTCGTTCGACAGGGGAGAAGCTTTCTTT
>TRBV2|NA|NA|TRBJ2-7
CASSEVIVQYF
TGTGCCAGCAGTGAAGTAATAGTCCAGTACTTC
>TRBV5-1|few|TRBD1|TRBJ1-1
CASSPELRGPDTEAFF
TGCGCCAGCAGCCCCGAACTCAGGGGGCCAGACACTGAAGCTTTCTTT
>TRBV4-1|NA|TRBD2|TRBJ2-7
CASSQLPGTSYEQYF
TGCGCCAGCAGCCAATTACCCGGGACTAGCTACGAGCAGTACTTC
>TRBV7-9|NA|TRBD1|TRBJ2-2
CASSLGQSPGELFF
TGTGCCAGCAGCCTGGGACAGTCCCCCGGGGAGCTGTTTTTT
>TRBV13|few|TRBD2|TRBJ2-1
CASSSRLAGGGEQFF
TGTGCCAGCAGCTCGAGACTAGCGGGAGGGGGTGAGCAGTTCTTC
>TRBV18|NA|TRBD1|TRBJ1-2
CASSPRGQGALGYGYTF
TGTGCCAGCTCACCACGGGGACAGGGGGCGCTGGGCTATGGCTACACCTTC
>TRBV7-9|NA|NA|TRBJ2-7
CASSEGLYYEQYF
TGTGCCAGCAGCGAGGGACTGTACTACGAGCAGTACTTC
>TRBV7-8|few|NA|TRBJ1-3
CASSLSSGFNTIYF
TGTGCCAGCAGCTTATCCTCCGGGTTTAACACCATATATTTT
>TRBV7-9|NA|NA|TRBJ2-7
CASSLSAGVRLYEQYF
TGTGCCAGCAGCTTATCGGCAGGGGTGCGGCTCTACGAGCAGTACTTC
>TRBV4-1|NA|TRBD1|TRBJ1-1
CASSLRGRNTEAFF
TGCGCCAGCAGCCTCAGGGGGAGGAACACTGAAGCTTTCTTT
>TRBV28|NA|TRBD2|TRBJ2-7
CASTPPAGEQYF
TGTGCCAGCACTCCCCCAGCGGGGGAACAGTACTTC
>TRBV28|NA|NA|TRBJ1-5
CASSLPGGSNQPQHF
TGTGCCAGCAGTTTACCGGGGGGTAGCAATCAGCCCCAGCATTTT
>TRBV7-9|NA|TRBD1|TRBJ1-5
CASSLTGQGNQPQHF
TGTGCCAGCAGCTTAACGGGACAGGGAAATCAGCCCCAGCATTTT
>TRBV2|NA|NA|TRBJ2-7
CASSADSLKHSYEQYF
TGTGCCAGCAGTGCAGACAGCCTAAAACACTCCTACGAGCAGTACTTC
>TRBV6-1|NA|TRBD2|TRBJ2-1
CASKLDSGSFYEQFF
TGTGCCAGCAAGTTGGATAGCGGGTCGTTCTATGAGCAGTTCTTC
>TRBV5-1|few|NA|TRBJ2-7
CASSLASSYEQYF
TGCGCCAGCAGCTTGGCCAGCTCCTACGAGCAGTACTTC
>TRBV10-1|few|TRBD2|TRBJ2-1
CASSDDKLGAGDYNEQFF
TGCGCCAGCAGTGACGACAAACTGGGCGCGGGAGACTACAATGAGCAGTTCTTC
>TRBV7-8|NA|TRBD2|TRBJ2-1
CASSPKREGAYGEQFF
TGTGCCAGCAGCCCCAAGCGGGAGGGCGCTTATGGTGAGCAGTTCTTC
>TRBV6-5|many|TRBD2|TRBJ2-7
CASSSGTTEQYF
TGTGCCAGCAGCTCTGGGACTACCGAGCAGTACTTC
>TRBV27|NA|TRBD2|TRBJ2-7
CASSLESSGRAYEQYF
TGTGCCAGCAGTTTAGAATCTAGCGGGAGGGCCTACGAGCAGTACTTC
>TRBV27|NA|TRBD2|TRBJ2-7
CASTHIGPLAGGHEQYF
TGTGCCAGCACGCACATAGGCCCGCTAGCGGGAGGCCACGAGCAGTACTTC
>TRBV6-5|NA|NA|TRBJ1-1
CASSYDQANTEAFF
TGTGCCAGCAGTTACGACCAGGCCAACACTGAAGCTTTCTTT
>TRBV5-1|NA|TRBD2|TRBJ2-1
CASSLAGGRDEQFF
TGCGCCAGCAGCTTGGCGGGGGGGCGTGATGAGCAGTTCTTC
>TRBV5-4|NA|NA|TRBJ1-5
CASSFGGLLGQPQHF
TGTGCCAGCAGCTTTGGGGGCCTTTTGGGTCAGCCCCAGCATTTT
>TRBV29-1|once|TRBD2|TRBJ2-7
CSVAGLAGSYEQYF
TGCAGCGTTGCGGGGCTAGCGGGCTCCTACGAGCAGTACTTC
>TRBV18|NA|TRBD1|TRBJ2-5
CASSPGTGTSETQYF
TGTGCCAGCTCACCAGGGACAGGGACGAGCGAGACCCAGTACTTC
>TRBV6-1|NA|NA|TRBJ1-2
CASSRSGGDYGYTF
TGTGCCAGCAGCCGAAGCGGGGGGGACTATGGCTACACCTTC
>TRBV27|NA|NA|TRBJ1-3
CASSFRSSGNTIYF
TGTGCCAGCAGTTTTCGGAGCTCTGGAAACACCATATATTTT
>TRBV5-6|few|TRBD2|TRBJ2-1
CASSLSAGGLYNEQFF
TGTGCCAGCAGCTTGTCAGCGGGAGGGCTTTACAATGAGCAGTTCTTC
>TRBV10-2|NA|TRBD1|TRBJ2-7
CASSESQGVDPTRQYF
TGCGCCAGCAGTGAGTCCCAGGGGGTGGACCCTACGAGGCAGTACTTC
>TRBV27|NA|TRBD2|TRBJ2-2
CASSKLAGRITGELFF
TGTGCCAGCAGTAAACTAGCGGGGCGTATTACCGGGGAGCTGTTTTTT
>TRBV7-2|NA|NA|TRBJ2-5
CASSFTSTQETQYF
TGTGCCAGCAGCTTTACCAGTACCCAAGAGACCCAGTACTTC
>TRBV7-2|NA|NA|TRBJ2-2
CASSLASMNTGELFF
TGTGCCAGCAGCTTGGCCTCCATGAACACCGGGGAGCTGTTTTTT
>TRBV5-4|NA|TRBD1|TRBJ1-1
CASSPPRGRETEAFF
TGTGCCAGCAGCCCACCTAGGGGGCGCGAAACTGAAGCTTTCTTT
>TRBV28|NA|TRBD2|TRBJ2-7
CASSASSGGRQYF
TGTGCCAGCAGTGCCAGCTCGGGCGGGAGACAGTACTTC
>TRBV5-4|few|TRBD2|TRBJ2-7
CASSLGGGLAAYEQYF
TGTGCCAGCAGCTTGGGAGGGGGACTAGCGGCCTACGAGCAGTACTTC
>TRBV7-2|NA|TRBD1|TRBJ1-2
CASSLGTGAASDGYTF
TGTGCCAGCAGCTTAGGAACAGGGGCGGCCTCTGATGGCTACACCTTC